Listed here is a single TCR beta chain. This record belongs to a study of blood T cells in healthy people across ages. For the study at large: Capture via template switching afforded approximately one barcoded beta molecule per two T cells.

It was with a sample-barcoded 5' primer and a J-beta primer mix that a second PCR of roughly 7 to 12 cycles was run. From the 5' RACE reads, TCRdb called clonotypes with MiXCR, one entry per CDR3 protein. This table has roughly 1.5 million distinct CDR3 sequences, approximately 42% appearing once. This CDR3 is 14 amino acids long. Germline CDR1 SGHTA, CDR2 FQGNSA. The V call is TRBV7-2, the J call TRBJ2-4, with 8 positions matching TRBD2. The J call may be wrong; the DNA end is better matched by TRBJ2-7. What was sequenced was blood. This clonotype was obtained from a woman under 30 in good health. CDR3: CASSTLAGTYEQYF. In DNA form, the CDR3 reads TGTGCCAGCAGCACTTTAGCGGGGACCTACGAGCAGTACTTC.